One and the same sample provided the 13 T cell receptor beta chains below, sequenced in a study of CD8 T cells in Susac syndrome. With random hexamers, 0.5 to 1 ug RNA was reverse transcribed. Via MiXCR, TCRdb re-called the immunoSEQ multiplex PCR reads, giving one row per CDR3 protein. Of about 210,000 distinct CDR3 sequences in the sample, 85% to 95% are singletons; the top ten hold approximately 0.1%. The sequenced sample consisted of CD4+ T cells from PBMCs. The receptor set was obtained from a human donor in good health.

The rearrangement joins TRBV7-2 to TRBJ1-6; tentative D call: TRBD1 (5 bases). The germline V and J ends were trimmed by 5 bases and 6 bases, with 11 bases remaining between them. The CDR3 spans 14 residues. Germline CDR1 SGHTA, CDR2 FQGNSA. The CDR3 bases are TGTGCCAGCAGCCTAATCGGGACTAATTCACCCCTCCACTTT. Amino acids: CASSLIGTNSPLHF.

This chain links TRBV5-6 with TRBJ2-5, with D hard to call. CDR1 and CDR2 from the germline V gene are SGHDT and YYEEEE. CDR3 length equals 15 residues. V lost 2 bases, J lost 2 bases, and 13 bases lay in between. The CDR3 DNA is TGTGCCAGCAGCTTTGGCTCGGCGACTCAAGAGACCCAGTACTTC. Amino acid sequence: CASSFGSATQETQYF.

The chain links TRBV3-1 to TRBJ2-2; D is perhaps TRBD1 (5 bases). Germline V lookup: CDR1 LGHDT, CDR2 YNNKEL (reference sequence). The CDR3 consists of 14 residues. V was trimmed by 4 bases and J by 4 bases, leaving 10 bases between them. DNA for the CDR3: TGTGCCAGCAGCCTAACAGGTGCCACCGGGGAGCTGTTTTTT. Amino acids: CASSLTGATGELFF.

The chain uses TRBV7-8 and TRBJ1-2; 7 bases align to TRBD1. The trim removed 2 bases at V and 0 bases at J, leaving 3 bases unmatched. The CDR3 consists of 15 residues. The germline CDR1 and CDR2 sequences are SGHVS and FQNEAQ. The CDR3 sequence is CASSLRTGANYGYTF. The DNA for the CDR3 is TGTGCCAGCAGCTTACGGACAGGTGCTAACTATGGCTACACCTTC.

In its sample, this clonotype was seen once. V and J are TRBV20-1 and TRBJ1-4; D is unresolved. With 3 bases removed from V and 8 bases from J, the gap between germline ends came to 10 bases. The CDR3 spans 12 residues. CDR1 and CDR2 from the germline V gene are DFQATT and SNEGSKA (reference sequence). Here the CDR3 reads CSASRVGEKLFF. The CDR3 DNA sequence: TGCAGTGCTAGCCGGGTGGGGGAAAAACTGTTTTTT.

The chain employs TRBV7-2 and TRBJ2-3; D is ambiguous. With 3 bases removed from V and 2 bases from J, the gap between germline ends came to 3 bases. Looked up from germline, CDR1 is SGHTA and CDR2 is FQGNSA. The CDR3 has 12 residues. As DNA, the CDR3 is TGTGCCAGCAGCTTCAACACAGATACGCAGTATTTT. Protein sequence: CASSFNTDTQYF. Together with reference TRBV7-2 and TRBJ2-3, the CDR3 gives the full variable domain: GAGVSQSPSNKVTEKGKDVELRCDPISGHTALYWYRQSLGQGLEFLIYFQGNSAPDKSGLPSDRFSAERTGGSVSTLTIQRTQQEDSAVYLCASSFNTDTQYFGPGTRLTVL.

This clonotype was seen a single time. This chain joins TRBV7-9 and TRBJ2-1; D remains ambiguous. Trimming took off 5 bases at V and 3 bases at J, with 5 bases between the two ends. This CDR3 has 12 amino acids. Germline V gene data show CDR1 as SEHNR and CDR2 as FQNEAQ (reference sequence). CDR3 bases: TGTGCCAGCAGCGGGGACTACAATGAGCAGTTCTTC. Protein sequence: CASSGDYNEQFF.

This rearrangement joins TRBV29-1 to TRBJ2-7; either TRBD1 or TRBD2 may supply D (5 bases each). CDR3 length: 12 residues. Germline V gene sequence: CDR1 SQVTM, CDR2 ANQGSEA. The DNA for the CDR3 is TGCAGCGTTGATGCACGGGGCCTTTTTGAGTGCGTC. Its protein is CSVDARGLFECV.

V is TRBV20-1 and J is TRBJ1-1, with a possible D match to TRBD1 (5 bases). The CDR3 covers 13 residues. V gave up 0 bases and J gave up 7 bases, with 12 bases separating them. CDR1 is DFQATT, CDR2 SNEGSKA, per germline (reference sequence). The CDR3 is CSARDFRVYEAFF. The CDR3, as DNA: TGCAGTGCTAGAGATTTCAGGGTTTATGAAGCTTTCTTT.

Here the CDR3 DNA reads TGTGCCAGCAGTCCCCGGACAGGGGGCGTCTATGGCTACACCTTC. This encodes CASSPRTGGVYGYTF. V gene TRBV28 combines with J gene TRBJ1-2, with TRBD1 matching 11 bases. Germline V gene sequence: CDR1 MDHEN, CDR2 SYDVKM. J was trimmed by 4 bases and V by 5 bases; bases with no gene match: 6. This CDR3 contains 15 residues.

The genes are TRBV29-1 and TRBJ1-4, with a possible D match to TRBD1 (6 bases). CDR1 and CDR2 (germline): SQVTM, ANQGSEA. The CDR3 runs 13 residues. Trimming cost V 7 bases and J 3 bases, with 12 bases left between them. The CDR3 loop is CSGSDSPNEKLFF. The CDR3 region has the DNA TGCAGCGGCTCGGACAGCCCTAATGAAAAACTGTTTTTT.

The CDR3, as DNA: TGCAGCGTGAACAGGGACGACACTGAAGCTTTCTTT. Protein sequence: CSVNRDDTEAFF. The rearrangement joins TRBV29-1 to TRBJ1-1; maybe TRBD1 (6 bases). CDR3 length: 12 residues. The V end lost 6 bases, the J end lost 3 bases, and 11 bases lay between the germline ends. Germline CDR1 reads SQVTM; CDR2 reads ANQGSEA.

The V call is TRBV24-1, the J call TRBJ2-5; D is possibly TRBD2 (6 bases). The V gene lost 9 bases and the J gene lost 1 base, with 20 bases spanning the gap. The CDR3 loop spans 16 amino acids. CDR1 is KGHDR, CDR2 SFDVKD, per germline. The CDR3 region is CATSAAGRFTQETQYF. CDR3 nucleotides: TGTGCCACCTCTGCGGCGGGGCGCTTTACCCAAGAGACCCAGTACTTC.